This paragraph covers one TCR beta chain sequence. Its matching antigen is unknown. V lost 4 bases to trimming and J lost 7 bases; unmatched junction nucleotides: 10. The CDR3 is 16 amino acids. Germline V gene sequence: CDR1 SEHNR, CDR2 FQNEAQ (reference sequence). The source of the sample is a study of beta chain features in type 1 diabetes. For the study at large: Cell yields, age and gender were similar between patients and healthy donors. Notes on the study in general: For type 1 diabetes patients, VDJ junctions showed fewer insertions and more deletions. PCR, the amplification step, might favor shorter templates, equally in patients and controls.

The sequenced template was cDNA made from the entire isolated RNA. The table came from immunoSEQ multiplex PCR; TCRdb's copy has only in-frame clones and leaves some out. The sample consists of around 340,000 clones, around a fifth of them appearing once. The V gene is TRBV7-9, the J gene TRBJ2-2, with 9 bases that match TRBD1. Sequencing was performed on naive CD4+ T cells from blood. This receptor was taken from a woman under 30 in good health. DNA for the CDR3: TGTGCCAGCAGCTCCTTGGACAGGGGAAGGTACGGGGAGCTGTTTTTT. This translates into CASSSLDRGRYGELFF.